Listed here are 11 T cell receptor beta chains from one sample, sequenced in a study of blood T cell repertoires in COVID-19. Measured with immunoSEQ multiplex PCR; TCRdb has only the in-frame clones, and not every one. Found here are tens of thousands of clones, around 83% of them singletons; the top ten hold about 42%. The sample was peripheral blood. These TCRs come from a man older than 75 with active or convalescent COVID-19.

Only a few counts were recorded for this clone. This CDR3 is CASSPAAGREQYF. CDR3 nucleotide sequence: TGTGCCAGCTCACCCGCCGCAGGGCGGGAGCAGTACTTC. The chain combines TRBV18 with TRBJ2-7, with D possibly matching TRBD1 (5 bases). Trimming pared 3 bases from V and 7 bases from J, leaving 13 bases between. CDR1 and CDR2 (germline): KGHSH, LQKENI. The CDR3 spans 13 residues.

V gene TRBV3-1 (or the pseudogene TRBV3-2) combines with J gene TRBJ1-3, with D possibly TRBD1 on 5 matching bases. Per the germline V gene, CDR1 is LGHDT and CDR2 is YNNKEL (reference sequence). The CDR3 sequence is 20 residues long. V lost 4 bases, J lost 0 bases, and 25 bases lay in between. CDR3 loop: CASSPPTRGRTTFSGNTIYF. In DNA form, the CDR3 reads TGTGCCAGCAGCCCTCCCACTAGGGGCCGGACTACATTCTCTGGAAACACCATATATTTT.

The chain recombines TRBV5-1 with TRBJ1-5; TRBD1 agrees at 9 bases. Germline V gene lookup returns CDR1 SGHRS and CDR2 YFSETQ. This CDR3 spans 15 amino acids. Trimming removed 4 bases from V and 7 bases from J; junction bases left unmatched: 9. Here the CDR3 DNA reads TGCGCCAGCAGCCCGACAGGGGGAGGAGGGCAGCCCCAGCATTTT. It specifies CASSPTGGGGQPQHF.

V is TRBV7-9 and J is TRBJ2-5, with D possibly TRBD1 on 5 matching bases. Germline V gene data show CDR1 as SEHNR and CDR2 as FQNEAQ (reference sequence). V was cut by 4 bases and J by 1 base, with 13 bases left in between. The CDR3 is made up of 15 amino acids. The CDR3 protein is CASSSAGSVQETQYF. CDR3 DNA: TGTGCCAGCAGCTCCGCAGGGTCGGTCCAAGAGACCCAGTACTTC.

The chain combines TRBV4-3 with TRBJ1-2; 8 bases are shared with TRBD1. The CDR3 runs 15 residues. Germline V gene data show CDR1 as LGHNA and CDR2 as YSLEER. V was pared by 3 bases and J by 3 bases, with 6 bases of the junction left unmatched. This chain's CDR3 is CASSQSTGAHYGYTF. CDR3 coding DNA: TGCGCCAGCAGCCAGTCGACAGGGGCTCACTATGGCTACACCTTC.

The table lists this clone with a count of one. The chain links TRBV6-2 or TRBV6-3 to TRBJ1-5; D unresolved. Germline-derived CDR1 and CDR2 are MNHEY and SVGEGT. This CDR3 has 14 amino acids. Trimming cost V 4 bases and J 5 bases, with 12 bases left between them. The chain's CDR3 is CASSFSGLDQPQHF. The CDR3 DNA sequence: TGTGCCAGCAGTTTTTCTGGGCTGGATCAGCCCCAGCATTTT.

The chain has TRBV7-9 and TRBJ2-3, with 14 bases aligning to TRBD2. The germline V gene encodes CDR1 SEHNR and CDR2 FQNEAQ (reference sequence). The CDR3 is 19 amino acids. V lost 4 bases and J lost 3; bases outside the gene matches: 12. CDR3 DNA sequence: TGTGCCAGCAGCTCCACCAGACTAGCGGGGGGGCCTCTGACAGATACGCAGTATTTT. Protein product: CASSSTRLAGGPLTDTQYF.

V is TRBV11-2 and J is TRBJ2-5; D call uncertain. The CDR3 consists of 12 residues. V shed 2 bases and J shed 5 bases, with 6 bases lying between them. Looked up from germline, CDR1 is SGHAT and CDR2 is FQNNGV. In DNA, the CDR3 is TGTGCCAGCAGCTTAAGCCGGGAGACCCAGTACTTC. This codes for CASSLSRETQYF.

The rearrangement links TRBV4-2 to TRBJ2-2; 10 bases fit TRBD2. Germline V CDR1 and CDR2: LGHNA, YNFKEQ. The junction had 6 bases not matched to a gene; V was cut back by 4 bases and J by 1 base. The length of the CDR3 is 17 residues. The CDR3 loop is CASSLSLAGGNTGELFF. The CDR3 DNA reads TGTGCCAGCAGCCTATCCTTAGCGGGAGGGAACACCGGGGAGCTGTTTTTT.

There are a few counts of this clone. Additional DNA sequences in this sample encode the identical CDR3. The chain combines TRBV3-1 (or the pseudogene TRBV3-2) with TRBJ1-6; 9 bases agree with TRBD1. The CDR3 has 15 amino acids. The V and J ends lost 4 bases and 5 bases, in that order; junction bases with no gene match: 3. Germline V gene lookup returns CDR1 LGHDT and CDR2 YNNKEL (reference sequence). CDR3 loop: CASSLRTGDNSPLHF. The CDR3 DNA reads TGTGCCAGCAGCCTTCGGACAGGGGATAATTCACCCCTCCACTTT.

The chain uses TRBV5-4 and TRBJ2-1; unclear D gene. Germline lookup yields CDR1 SGHNT and CDR2 YYREEE (reference sequence). V was shortened by 0 bases and J by 9 bases, with 19 bases between the two germline ends. The CDR3 loop spans 16 amino acids. The CDR3 loop reads CASSLAPDLAVGEQFF. CDR3 sequence (DNA): TGTGCCAGCAGCTTGGCACCGGATTTAGCCGTAGGTGAGCAGTTCTTC.